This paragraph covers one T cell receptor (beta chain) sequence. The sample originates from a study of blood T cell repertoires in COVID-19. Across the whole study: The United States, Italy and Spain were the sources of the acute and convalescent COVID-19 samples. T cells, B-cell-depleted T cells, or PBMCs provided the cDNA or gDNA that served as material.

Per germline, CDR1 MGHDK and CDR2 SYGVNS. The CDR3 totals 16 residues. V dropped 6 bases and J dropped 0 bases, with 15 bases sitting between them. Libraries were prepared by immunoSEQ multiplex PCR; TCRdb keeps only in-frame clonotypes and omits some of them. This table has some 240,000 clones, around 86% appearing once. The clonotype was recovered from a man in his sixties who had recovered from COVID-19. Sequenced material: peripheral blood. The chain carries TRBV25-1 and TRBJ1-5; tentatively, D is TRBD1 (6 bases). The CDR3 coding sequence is TGTGCCAGCAGCCTCCTCCACAGGGATAGCAATCAGCCCCAGCATTTT. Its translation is CASSLLHRDSNQPQHF.